This T cell receptor beta chain derives from a study of blood T cell repertoires in COVID-19. This CDR3 comprises 14 residues. Deletions cut 3 bases from V and 3 bases from J, with 9 bases between. Germline V gene lookup returns CDR1 LGHDT and CDR2 YNNKEL (reference sequence). This clone was observed a single time. Per the authors' pipeline: Estimation of nucleated cell counts was performed using reference gene primer amplification. Sequencing used immunoSEQ multiplex PCR; TCRdb keeps in-frame clones, though not all of them. V and J calls plus clone size are reproduced from that table; the DNA served to infer D and trimming. The table records over 200,000 clones, approximately 88% of them present only once. Cohort assignment relied on participant-reported clinical history. People in the exposed group encountered a COVID-19 case within 2 weeks before entering the study.

Sequenced material: PBMCs or T cells enriched from blood (not recorded which). The TCR originated in a woman in her 30s who had been exposed to COVID-19. The chain joins TRBV3-1 (or the pseudogene TRBV3-2) to TRBJ1-5; perhaps TRBD1 as D (5 bases). CDR3 in DNA: TGTGCCAGCAGCCATCGGGGGAACAATCAGCCCCAGCATTTT. This codes for CASSHRGNNQPQHF.